Below, 20 T cell receptor beta chains from the same sample are listed, as sequenced in a study of blood T cell repertoires in COVID-19. Data came from immunoSEQ multiplex PCR; TCRdb stores just in-frame clones and leaves some out. The sample yields about 190,000 clones, nearly 90% seen once. Material for sequencing was peripheral blood. The receptor set was obtained from a man aged 50-59 years with acute or convalescent COVID-19.

The V call is TRBV6-5, the J call TRBJ2-7; TRBD2 aligns across 10 bases. This CDR3 contains 14 residues. Trimming at V came to 4 bases and at J to 3 bases, leaving 3 bases not matched to a gene. The germline V gene encodes CDR1 MNHEY and CDR2 SVGAGI. Here the CDR3 reads CASSLAGGNYEQYF. In DNA, the CDR3 is TGTGCCAGCAGTTTAGCGGGAGGCAACTACGAGCAGTACTTC.

The CDR3 sequence: CASSPQRGGGTDTQYF. The CDR3 DNA is TGTGCCAGCAGTCCCCAACGGGGGGGCGGCACAGATACGCAGTATTTT. This chain joins TRBV28 and TRBJ2-3; 8 bases agree with TRBD2. The CDR3 totals 16 residues. V lost 5 bases and J lost 1; bases outside the gene matches: 8. From germline, CDR1 is MDHEN and CDR2 SYDVKM. Variable domain in full (rest from reference TRBV28 and TRBJ2-3): DVKVTQSSRYLVKRTGEKVFLECVQDMDHENMFWYRQDPGLGLRLIYFSYDVKMKEKGDIPEGYSVSREKKERFSLILESASTNQTSMYLCASSPQRGGGTDTQYFGPGTRLTVL.

The rearrangement links TRBV19 to TRBJ1-1, with TRBD1 matching 12 bases. Germline CDR1 is LNHDA and CDR2 is SQIVND (reference sequence). The CDR3 has 14 amino acids. J was trimmed by 6 bases and V by 10 bases; bases with no gene match: 9. The CDR3 reads CATYPGQGAAEAFF. CDR3 nucleotides: TGTGCCACATATCCGGGACAGGGGGCAGCTGAAGCTTTCTTT.

The V gene is TRBV27, the J gene TRBJ2-4; 12 positions agree with TRBD1. V shed 6 bases, J shed 8 bases, and the junction held 5 bases outside the gene matches. The CDR3 has 14 residues. Germline assignment: CDR1 MNHEY and CDR2 SMNVEV (reference sequence). The CDR3 DNA is TGTGCCAGCAGGGGACAGGGGGCAGGTTACATTCAGTACTTC. Protein sequence: CASRGQGAGYIQYF.

J is TRBJ2-3 and V is TRBV4-2; 10 bases fit TRBD1. This CDR3 comprises 15 residues. Germline V gene sequence: CDR1 LGHNA, CDR2 YNFKEQ. The V segment lost 4 bases and the J segment 3 bases; nucleotides outside the gene matches: 4. The CDR3 reads CASSPWTGGTDTQYF. The CDR3, as DNA: TGTGCCAGCAGCCCCTGGACAGGGGGGACAGATACGCAGTATTTT.

The V call is TRBV7-6, the J call TRBJ1-6, with D maybe TRBD1 (6 bases). The CDR3 spans 20 residues. Per germline, CDR1 SGHVS and CDR2 FNYEAQ. Trimming removed 1 base at V and 4 bases at J, with 23 bases between. Here the CDR3 DNA reads TGTGCCAGCAGCTTAGATTTGAGTGGTTCAGGGGATCCTTATAATTCACCCCTCCACTTT. As protein: CASSLDLSGSGDPYNSPLHF.

The chain couples TRBV12-3 or TRBV12-4 to TRBJ1-6, with 7 bases that match TRBD1. V trimming: 6 bases; J trimming: 8 bases; junction bases outside the gene matches: 4. CDR3 length: 13 residues. CDR3 sequence reads: CASRTGTHSPLHF. DNA of the CDR3: TGTGCCAGCAGGACAGGGACTCATTCACCCCTCCACTTT.

The chain combines TRBV24-1 with TRBJ2-3; 7 positions agree with TRBD2. Germline V lookup: CDR1 KGHDR, CDR2 SFDVKD. The junction had 7 bases not matched to a gene; V was cut back by 5 bases and J by 3 bases. The CDR3 runs to 15 residues. The CDR3: CATSVGGSVTDTQYF. The CDR3 bases are TGTGCCACCAGTGTCGGCGGGAGTGTTACAGATACGCAGTATTTT.

J is TRBJ2-1 and V is TRBV6-5, with D uncertain. CDR3 length: 12 amino acids. Trimming cost V 2 bases and J 9 bases, with 8 bases left between them. Germline V gene lookup returns CDR1 MNHEY and CDR2 SVGAGI. CDR3 loop: CASSYQRGEQFF. DNA for the CDR3: TGTGCCAGCAGTTACCAACGAGGTGAGCAGTTCTTC.

V is TRBV19 and J is TRBJ1-2; 7 bases match TRBD1. The germline CDR1 and CDR2 sequences are LNHDA and SQIVND (reference sequence). After removal of 5 bases from V and 4 bases from J, the junction contained 4 bases not matched to a gene. The CDR3 covers 13 residues. CDR3 amino acids: CASSPQGSYGYTF. The CDR3 nucleotides are TGTGCCAGTAGTCCACAGGGGTCCTATGGCTACACCTTC.

The CDR3 DNA reads as TGTGCCAGCTCATCCTCGGAAGGGGGCTTGGTGAACACTGAAGCTTTCTTT. This codes for CASSSSEGGLVNTEAFF. The chain employs TRBV18 and TRBJ1-1; 7 bases align to TRBD1. V was clipped by 5 bases and J by 0 bases; unmatched bases: 12. The CDR3 sequence is 17 residues long. Germline assignment: CDR1 KGHSH and CDR2 LQKENI.

The chain is built from TRBV28 and TRBJ2-5, with TRBD2 matching 15 bases. CDR3 size: 16 residues. With V trimmed by 6 bases and J by 5 bases, 7 bases remained unmatched. Germline lookup yields CDR1 MDHEN and CDR2 SYDVKM. CDR3 protein: CASSRRTSGRGETQYF. CDR3 DNA: TGTGCCAGCAGCCGCAGGACTAGCGGGAGGGGGGAGACCCAGTACTTC. Combining the CDR3 with reference TRBV28 and TRBJ2-5 gives the whole variable domain DVKVTQSSRYLVKRTGEKVFLECVQDMDHENMFWYRQDPGLGLRLIYFSYDVKMKEKGDIPEGYSVSREKKERFSLILESASTNQTSMYLCASSRRTSGRGETQYFGPGTRLLVL.

V and J are TRBV12-5 and TRBJ2-3; no clear D gene. Germline V gene data show CDR1 as LGHNT and CDR2 as FRNRAP. CDR3 length: 13 residues. Trimming cost V 4 bases and J 2 bases, with 7 bases left between them. DNA for the CDR3: TGTGCTAGTGGTTCCTCTTCCACAGATACGCAGTATTTT. This sequence encodes CASGSSSTDTQYF. The entire variable domain, with the rest obtained from reference TRBV12-5 and TRBJ2-3, is as follows: DARVTQTPRHKVTEMGQEVTMRCQPILGHNTVFWYRQTMMQGLELLAYFRNRAPLDDSGMPKDRFSAEMPDATLATLKIQPSEPRDSAVYFCASGSSSTDTQYFGPGTRLTVL.

J is TRBJ1-5 and V is TRBV27, with D perhaps matching TRBD1 (5 bases). The V and J ends lost 4 bases and 4 bases respectively, with 17 bases between them. Germline values: CDR1 MNHEY, CDR2 SMNVEV (reference sequence). The CDR3 totals 16 residues. CDR3 coding DNA: TGTGCCAGCAGTTCCCGGGCCACAGGAAGGAATCAGCCCCAGCATTTT. Protein product: CASSSRATGRNQPQHF.

The chain has TRBV4-2 and TRBJ2-5; TRBD2 aligns across 8 bases. The CDR3 extends over 18 amino acids. With 0 bases clipped from V and 3 bases from J, the junction kept 12 bases outside the gene matches. Looked up from germline, CDR1 is LGHNA and CDR2 is YNFKEQ. CDR3 nucleotides: TGTGCCAGCAGCCAAGAACCTTTGACGGGGGGGCGGGAAGAGACCCAGTACTTC. Residues: CASSQEPLTGGREETQYF.

V is TRBV5-1 and J is TRBJ1-6; 10 nucleotides line up with TRBD1. Looked up from germline, CDR1 is SGHRS and CDR2 is YFSETQ. The V and J ends lost 4 bases and 9 bases, in that order; junction bases with no gene match: 7. The length of the CDR3 is 15 residues. In DNA form, the CDR3 reads TGCGCCAGCAGCATTCGGGACAGGGGAACTTCACCCCTCCACTTT. This gives the protein CASSIRDRGTSPLHF. Full variable domain (outside the CDR3, taken from reference TRBV5-1 and TRBJ1-6): KAGVTQTPRYLIKTRGQQVTLSCSPISGHRSVSWYQQTPGQGLQFLFEYFSETQRNKGNFPGRFSGRQFSNSRSEMNVSTLELGDSALYLCASSIRDRGTSPLHFGNGTRLTVT.

The rearrangement uses TRBV29-1 and TRBJ2-6; 11 bases fit TRBD1. CDR3 size: 18 residues. CDR1 and CDR2 (germline): SQVTM, ANQGSEA. V lost 0 bases, J lost 2 bases, and 6 bases stayed unmatched. The CDR3 bases are TGCAGCGTTGAAGATCGGGACAGGGGGGTTGCTGGGGCCAACGTCCTGACTTTC. Translating it yields CSVEDRDRGVAGANVLTF.

The genes are TRBV11-3 and TRBJ2-5; 16 bases map to TRBD2. The CDR3 extends over 16 amino acids. Unmatched junction bases numbered 2, after V lost 5 bases and J lost 2 bases. CDR1 is SGHNT and CDR2 is YENEEA in the germline V gene. CDR3 bases: TGTGCCAGCAGCAAGGGACTAGCGGGGGGGCAAGAGACCCAGTACTTC. The encoded protein is CASSKGLAGGQETQYF.

V is TRBV5-1 and J is TRBJ2-2; 11 positions agree with TRBD1. The CDR3 has 16 amino acids. CDR1 and CDR2 (germline): SGHRS, YFSETQ. Losses at the gene ends were 1 base for V and 6 bases for J; bases not matched to a gene: 5. CDR3 sequence: CASSLPDRGRPGELFF. CDR3 DNA: TGCGCCAGCAGCTTGCCGGACAGGGGGCGCCCCGGGGAGCTGTTTTTT.

The chain has TRBV10-3 and TRBJ2-3, with a possible D match to TRBD2 (6 bases). The CDR3 is 12 amino acids. In germline, CDR1 is ENHRY, CDR2 SYGVKD. V lost 10 bases to trimming and J lost 0 bases, with 8 bases between them. The CDR3 region is CATGTSTDTQYF. The CDR3 nucleotides read TGTGCCACCGGGACTAGCACAGATACGCAGTATTTT.